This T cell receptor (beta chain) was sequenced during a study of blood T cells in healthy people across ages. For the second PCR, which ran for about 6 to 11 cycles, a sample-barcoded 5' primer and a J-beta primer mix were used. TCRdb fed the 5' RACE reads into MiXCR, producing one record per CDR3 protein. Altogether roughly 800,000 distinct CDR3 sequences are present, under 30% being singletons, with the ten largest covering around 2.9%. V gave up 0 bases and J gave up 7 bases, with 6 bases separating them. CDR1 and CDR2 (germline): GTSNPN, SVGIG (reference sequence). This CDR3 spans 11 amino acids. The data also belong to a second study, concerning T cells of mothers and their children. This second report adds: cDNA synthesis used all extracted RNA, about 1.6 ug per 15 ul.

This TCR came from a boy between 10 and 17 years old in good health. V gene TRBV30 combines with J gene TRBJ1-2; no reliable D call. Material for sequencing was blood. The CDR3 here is CAWSVTGGYTF. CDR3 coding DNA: TGTGCCTGGAGTGTAACGGGTGGCTACACCTTC.